The clone carrying this T cell receptor beta chain was seen only once. Other DNA sequences within the sample encode an identical CDR3. CDR1 is MNHEY, CDR2 SMNVEV, per germline (reference sequence). This CDR3 is built from 13 residues. V was pared by 2 bases and J by 4 bases, with 6 bases between. This entry comes from a study of blood T cell repertoires in COVID-19. Background on the study: The United States, Italy and Spain were the sources of the acute and convalescent COVID-19 samples. The analysed material was cDNA or gDNA that came from T cells, B-cell-depleted T cells, or PBMCs.

As handled by the study authors: Estimation of nucleated cell counts relied on the amplification of reference gene primers. TCRdb's copy holds only in-frame clones and misses some; the assay was immunoSEQ multiplex PCR. V, J and clone size derive from that table, while D and trimming were established from the DNA sequence. The sample holds about 130,000 clones; approximately 81% are singletons and the top ten take about 40%. The TCR originated in a man in his forties with active or convalescent COVID-19. This chain joins TRBV27 and TRBJ1-5; D remains unclear. Input material: peripheral blood. CDR3 bases: TGTGCCAGCAGTTTAGAACGGAATCAGCCCCAGCATTTT. This codes for CASSLERNQPQHF.